The 9 T cell receptor beta chains presented below share a single source sample, sequenced in a study of beta chain features in type 1 diabetes. Since all of the isolated RNA was reverse transcribed, expressed TCRB transcripts were what got sequenced. Here immunoSEQ multiplex PCR was the method, and the copy in TCRdb shows in-frame clones only, minus some. This sample yields roughly 330,000 clones, of which roughly 13% are seen a single time; roughly 0.015% belongs to the top ten. Study results and limitations: Type 1 diabetes patients had TCRB CDR3s that were shorter (moderately but significantly so) in all four CD4+ subsets.

What these receptors recognize is not known. What was sequenced was naive CD4+ T cells from blood. These receptors all come from a woman aged 18-29 years with type 1 diabetes.

This chain connects TRBV5-1 to TRBJ2-1; 9 nucleotides line up with TRBD2. The germline CDR1 and CDR2 sequences are SGHRS and YFSETQ. Trimming cost V 6 bases and J 4 bases; bases outside gene matches: 8. CDR3 length equals 15 residues. DNA for the CDR3: TGCGCCAGCAACCCCGGCGGGAGGGGGTACAATGAGCAGTTCTTC. The encoded protein is CASNPGGRGYNEQFF.

This clone showed up just a few times. This chain uses TRBV9 with TRBJ2-5; TRBD2 might be the D (6 bases). The CDR3 totals 14 residues. In germline, CDR1 is SGDLS, CDR2 YYNGEE. The V end lost 0 bases, the J end lost 5 bases, and 11 bases lay between the germline ends. CDR3 coding DNA: TGTGCCAGCAGCGTAGTCGGGAGTCGGGAGACCCAGTACTTC. It yields the protein CASSVVGSRETQYF.

The gene calls are TRBV7-2 and TRBJ2-7; 9 positions match TRBD1. Per the germline V gene, CDR1 is SGHTA and CDR2 is FQGNSA. The CDR3 covers 13 residues. V shed 4 bases, J shed 3 bases, and the junction held 1 base outside the gene matches. CDR3 residues: CASSWDRVYEQYF. The CDR3 bases are TGTGCCAGCAGCTGGGACAGGGTCTACGAGCAGTACTTC.

This clone appeared a few times. This rearrangement joins TRBV5-1 to TRBJ2-3; 10 bases fit TRBD2. J was trimmed by 8 bases and V by 0 bases; bases with no gene match: 6. Germline-derived CDR1 and CDR2 are SGHRS and YFSETQ. The CDR3 runs to 15 residues. CDR3 nucleotides: TGCGCCAGCAGCTTGGAAGCGGGAGGGCCTGGTACGCAGTATTTT. This translates into CASSLEAGGPGTQYF. The complete variable domain, with remaining parts taken from reference TRBV5-1 and TRBJ2-3, reads KAGVTQTPRYLIKTRGQQVTLSCSPISGHRSVSWYQQTPGQGLQFLFEYFSETQRNKGNFPGRFSGRQFSNSRSEMNVSTLELGDSALYLCASSLEAGGPGTQYFGPGTRLTVL.

This clone has just a few counts. The V gene is TRBV4-1, the J gene TRBJ2-2, with a possible D match to TRBD2 (5 bases). The CDR3 is 13 amino acids. The germline V gene encodes CDR1 MGHRA and CDR2 YSYEKL. Trimming removed 1 base from V and 10 bases from J, with 10 bases in between. The CDR3 DNA reads as TGCGCCAGCAGCCAAGTCGGGCTAGCGGAGCTGTTTTTT. This gives the protein CASSQVGLAELFF.

This clone was observed a handful of times. The J gene is TRBJ2-2, the V gene TRBV7-9, with 8 bases lining up with TRBD1. The V gene's germline CDR1 is SEHNR and CDR2 FQNEAQ (reference sequence). The CDR3 runs 14 residues. Germline trimming cut 4 bases from V and 3 bases from J; bases unmatched to any gene: 1. The chain's CDR3 is CASSSTGDTGELFF. The CDR3 region has the DNA TGTGCCAGCAGCTCGACAGGGGACACCGGGGAGCTGTTTTTT.

This clone was counted between two and nine times. V is TRBV21-1 and J is TRBJ2-7; the tabulated D call, TRBD1, remains unverified against the DNA. TRBV21-1 is deemed a pseudogene. The CDR3 spans 13 residues. The CDR3 here is CASSKGQGGEQYV. In DNA, the CDR3 is TGTGCCAGCAGCAAAGGACAGGGGGGCGAGCAGTACGTC.

The chain combines TRBV7-9 with TRBJ1-4; D gene unclear. The germline gives CDR1 SEHNR, CDR2 FQNEAQ (reference sequence). V was clipped by 5 bases and J by 0 bases, with 10 bases between them. This CDR3 has 15 amino acids. CDR3 bases: TGTGCCAGCAGCCCGCCAGAAACAACTAATGAAAAACTGTTTTTT. Its protein product is CASSPPETTNEKLFF.

This clone was seen more than once but under ten times. The chain recombines TRBV7-9 with TRBJ2-1, with TRBD1 matching 8 bases. The CDR3 loop spans 16 amino acids. V gave up 4 bases and J gave up 4 bases; unmatched junction bases: 9. Germline lookup yields CDR1 SEHNR and CDR2 FQNEAQ (reference sequence). CDR3 amino acids: CASSYGQGIGYNEQFF. CDR3 bases: TGTGCCAGCAGCTACGGACAGGGAATTGGATACAATGAGCAGTTCTTC. The whole variable domain, filled in from reference TRBV7-9 and TRBJ2-1, reads DTGVSQNPRHKITKRGQNVTFRCDPISEHNRLYWYRQTLGQGPEFLTYFQNEAQLEKSRLLSDRFSAERPKGSFSTLEIQRTEQGDSAMYLCASSYGQGIGYNEQFFGPGTRLTVL.